These 15 T cell receptor beta chains came from one sample sequenced in a study of CD8 T cells in ankylosing spondylitis. From the 5' RACE reads, TCRdb called clonotypes with MiXCR, one entry per CDR3 protein. The sample contains hundreds of thousands of distinct CDR3 sequences, approximately 22% of which appear only once. Material: blood, either unsorted or a sorted T cell fraction (not recorded which). Source of these receptors: a male donor with ankylosing spondylitis or in good health (not recorded which).

This clonotype showed up just once. This CDR3 fails to terminate in the conserved phenylalanine or tryptophan, so it likely reflects a read error. The chain carries TRBV2 and TRBJ2-7; D call uncertain. The V end was cut by 6 bases, the J end by 5 bases, with 11 bases between. Looked up from germline, CDR1 is SNHLY and CDR2 is FYNNEI. The CDR3 runs to 12 residues. CDR3 in DNA: TGTGCCAGCAGGGGTATACAGCACGAGCAGTACTTA. Amino acid sequence: CASRGIQHEQYL.

The CDR3 loop is CASSQRPESGYEQYF. CDR3 coding DNA: TGTGCCAGCAGCCAGAGACCTGAATCAGGCTACGAGCAGTACTTC. The V call is TRBV11-2, the J call TRBJ2-7; D is uncertain. The V gene's germline CDR1 is SGHAT and CDR2 FQNNGV. This CDR3 contains 15 residues. Trimming left V 5 bases short and J 3 bases short, with 17 bases between.

The chain combines TRBV7-2 with TRBJ2-1, with a weak D call TRBD1 (5 bases). V lost 5 bases, J lost 0 bases, and 14 bases lay in between. Germline V gene data show CDR1 as SGHTA and CDR2 as FQGNSA. CDR3 size: 16 residues. The CDR3 DNA is TGTGCCAGCAGCCCTCTCTCAGGGCCCTCCTACAATGAGCAGTTCTTC. This translates into CASSPLSGPSYNEQFF.

The chain couples TRBV14 to TRBJ2-1; TRBD2 is a possible D gene (5 bases). Germline values: CDR1 SGHDN, CDR2 FVKESK. This CDR3 comprises 13 residues. V was clipped by 6 bases and J by 10 bases, with 16 bases between them. CDR3 DNA sequence: TGTGCCAGCAGTCTCGGACTTTCCAGAGAGCAGTTCTTC. This encodes CASSLGLSREQFF. The full variable domain, with the rest looked up from reference TRBV14 and TRBJ2-1, is EAGVTQFPSHSVIEKGQTVTLRCDPISGHDNLYWYRRVMGKEIKFLLHFVKESKQDESGMPNNRFLAERTGGTYSTLKVQPAELEDSGVYFCASSLGLSREQFFGPGTRLTVL.

The chain joins TRBV5-1 to TRBJ2-7; 8 positions match TRBD1. Trimming removed 2 bases from V and 5 bases from J; junction bases left unmatched: 3. There are 13 residues in the CDR3. Germline CDR1 is SGHRS and CDR2 is YFSETQ. In nucleotides, the CDR3 is TGCGCCAGCAGCTTTGCAGGGGGCAACGAGCAGTACTTC. Translation gives CASSFAGGNEQYF.

This clonotype was counted a few times. V and J are TRBV30 and TRBJ2-7, with D unresolved. The CDR3 extends over 15 amino acids. The V gene's germline CDR1 is GTSNPN and CDR2 SVGIG (reference sequence). V was clipped by 0 bases and J by 5 bases, with 17 bases between them. CDR3 sequence (DNA): TGTGCCTGGAGTGTAGGTTACGACATTAACGACGAGCAGTACTTC. Amino acid sequence: CAWSVGYDINDEQYF.

A few counts support this clonotype. The CDR3 DNA reads as TGCGCCAGCAGCCAAGATCTCGGCCTGTACGAGCAGTACTTC. Translation: CASSQDLGLYEQYF. The rearrangement uses TRBV4-1 and TRBJ2-7, with D unresolved. The CDR3 runs to 14 residues. Germline lookup yields CDR1 MGHRA and CDR2 YSYEKL. The ends were cut back, 0 bases at V and 4 bases at J, with 10 bases in the middle.

This sequence joins TRBV12-3 or TRBV12-4 and TRBJ1-3, with D perhaps TRBD1 (5 bases). This CDR3 contains 13 residues. V was clipped by 6 bases and J by 8 bases, with 14 bases between them. The CDR3 bases are TGTGCCAGCAGGGGGCTCTCTGAGGACACCATATATTTT. Its translation: CASRGLSEDTIYF.

This chain connects TRBV4-1 to TRBJ2-5, with TRBD2 as a possible D gene (6 bases). The CDR3 spans 14 residues. V lost 2 bases and J lost 6, with 13 bases in between. In germline, CDR1 is MGHRA, CDR2 YSYEKL. The DNA for the CDR3 is TGCGCCAGCAGCCAATGGCGACTAGGGCAGACCCAGTACTTC. Translating it yields CASSQWRLGQTQYF.

A single count supports this clonotype. This chain joins TRBV19 and TRBJ2-7; 8 bases map to TRBD1. The CDR3 sequence is 13 residues long. Trimming cost V 4 bases and J 6 bases; bases outside gene matches: 5. CDR1 and CDR2 from the germline V gene are LNHDA and SQIVND (reference sequence). In DNA form, the CDR3 reads TGTGCCAGTAGTAAGGACAGGGACGGCGAGCAGTACTTC. Translated, it gives CASSKDRDGEQYF.

The sample holds a few counts of this clonotype. The chain is built from TRBV6-2 or TRBV6-3 and TRBJ2-7; TRBD1 aligns across 9 bases. Trimming took 4 bases from V and 3 from J; bases not matched to a gene: 4. The CDR3 covers 14 residues. Germline V gene sequence: CDR1 MNHEY, CDR2 SVGEGT. The CDR3 is CASSWGQGFYEQYF. The CDR3 DNA reads TGTGCCAGCAGTTGGGGACAGGGTTTCTACGAGCAGTACTTC.

The chain combines TRBV20-1 with TRBJ2-7; a possible D gene is TRBD2 (5 bases). This CDR3 region has 14 residues. Germline loops: CDR1 DFQATT, CDR2 SNEGSKA (reference sequence). The CDR3 DNA sequence: TGCAGCCCGGTTAAGGAGGAACCCTCCTACGAGCAGTACTTC. Its translation is CSPVKEEPSYEQYF.

The chain carries TRBV20-1 and TRBJ2-1; the D gene is possibly TRBD2 (5 bases). V shed 7 bases and J shed 8 bases, with 9 bases lying between them. Per the germline V gene, CDR1 is DFQATT and CDR2 is SNEGSKA (reference sequence). The CDR3 totals 10 residues. The CDR3 region is CSGGLHEQFF. The CDR3 region has the DNA TGCAGTGGAGGGCTGCATGAGCAGTTCTTC.

This clonotype has only a few counts. This sequence joins TRBV3-1 and TRBJ2-7; either TRBD1 or TRBD2 may supply D (6 bases each). V was trimmed by 5 bases and J by 3 bases, leaving 11 bases between them. Germline-derived CDR1 and CDR2 are LGHDT and YNNKEL (reference sequence). The length of the CDR3 is 13 residues. CDR3 loop: CASSGGQGYEQYF. The CDR3 nucleotides read TGTGCCAGCAGCGGGGGGCAGGGCTACGAGCAGTACTTC.

This clonotype was recorded a few times. The chain couples TRBV10-3 to TRBJ2-5, with D unclear. The CDR3 is 14 residues long. CDR1 is ENHRY and CDR2 is SYGVKD in the germline V gene. The germline V and J ends were trimmed by 3 bases and 7 bases, with 15 bases remaining between them. CDR3: CAISDPDTGRTQYF. CDR3 sequence (DNA): TGTGCCATCAGTGACCCGGATACCGGAAGGACCCAGTACTTC.